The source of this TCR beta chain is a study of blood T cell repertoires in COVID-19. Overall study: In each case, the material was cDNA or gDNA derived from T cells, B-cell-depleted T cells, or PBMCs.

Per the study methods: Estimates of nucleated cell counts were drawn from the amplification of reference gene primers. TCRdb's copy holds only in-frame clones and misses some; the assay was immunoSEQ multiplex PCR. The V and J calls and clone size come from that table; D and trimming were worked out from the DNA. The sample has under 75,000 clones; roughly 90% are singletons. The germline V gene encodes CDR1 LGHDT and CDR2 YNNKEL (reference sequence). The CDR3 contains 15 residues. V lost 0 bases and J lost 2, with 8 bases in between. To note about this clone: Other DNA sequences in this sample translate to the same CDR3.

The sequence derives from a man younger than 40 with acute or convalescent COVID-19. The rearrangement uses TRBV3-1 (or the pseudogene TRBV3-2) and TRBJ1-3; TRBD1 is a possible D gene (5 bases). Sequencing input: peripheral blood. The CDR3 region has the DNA TGTGCCAGCAGCCAAGACAGGGTGGCTGGAAACACCATATATTTT. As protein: CASSQDRVAGNTIYF.